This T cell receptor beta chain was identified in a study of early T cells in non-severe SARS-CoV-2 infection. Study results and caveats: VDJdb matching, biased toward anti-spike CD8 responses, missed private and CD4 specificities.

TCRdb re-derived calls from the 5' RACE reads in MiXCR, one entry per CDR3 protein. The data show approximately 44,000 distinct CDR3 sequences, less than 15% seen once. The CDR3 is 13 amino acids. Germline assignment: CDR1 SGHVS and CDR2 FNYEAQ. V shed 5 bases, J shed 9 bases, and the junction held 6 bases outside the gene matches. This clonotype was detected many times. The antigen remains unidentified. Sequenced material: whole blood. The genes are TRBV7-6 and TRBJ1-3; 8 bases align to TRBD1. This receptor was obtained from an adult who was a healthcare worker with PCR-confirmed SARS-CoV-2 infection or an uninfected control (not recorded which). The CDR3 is CASSPTGGGTIYF. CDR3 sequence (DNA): TGTGCCAGCAGCCCAACAGGGGGAGGCACCATATATTTT.